These 31 T cell receptor beta chains originate from one sample sequenced in a study of cytomegalovirus exposure and HLA in healthy donors. The PCR used 60 Vbeta and 13 Jbeta primers. Data came from immunoSEQ multiplex PCR; TCRdb stores just in-frame clones and leaves some out. This repertoire shows 160,000 or so clones, roughly 79% found once; its top ten account for approximately 1.5%. The sample consisted of PBMCs. These receptors were taken from a man aged 35 to 55 in good health and CMV-seronegative.

The J gene is TRBJ2-4, the V gene TRBV19; tentative D call: TRBD2 (5 bases). This CDR3 has 15 amino acids. Germline V CDR1 and CDR2: LNHDA, SQIVND (reference sequence). V was clipped by 4 bases and J by 6 bases, with 16 bases between them. DNA of the CDR3: TGTGCCAGTAGTAGTACCCCGGGATCGAGAAACATTCAGTACTTC. The encoded protein is CASSSTPGSRNIQYF. The full variable domain, rest sourced from reference TRBV19 and TRBJ2-4, is DGGITQSPKYLFRKEGQNVTLSCEQNLNHDAMYWYRQDPGQGLRLIYYSQIVNDFQKGDIAEGYSVSREKKESFPLTVTSAQKNPTAFYLCASSSTPGSRNIQYFGAGTRLSVL.

This rearrangement joins TRBV4-2 to TRBJ2-4, with 7 bases aligning to TRBD2. Germline V lookup: CDR1 LGHNA, CDR2 YNFKEQ. The CDR3 is made up of 16 amino acids. V shed 1 base and J 5 bases; nucleotides not matched to a gene: 8. Here the CDR3 reads CASSQVVAGEQNIQYF. In DNA, the CDR3 is TGTGCCAGCAGCCAAGTTGTGGCGGGAGAGCAAAACATTCAGTACTTC.

This chain links TRBV11-3 with TRBJ2-3; D not certain. CDR3 length: 14 amino acids. Germline-derived CDR1 and CDR2 are SGHNT and YENEEA. Trimming cost V 0 bases and J 6 bases, with 10 bases left between them. The CDR3 region has the DNA TGTGCCAGCAGCTTAGAATCGGGTTGGGATACGCAGTATTTT. This translates into CASSLESGWDTQYF. Full variable domain (outside the CDR3, taken from reference TRBV11-3 and TRBJ2-3): EAGVVQSPRYKIIEKKQPVAFWCNPISGHNTLYWYLQNLGQGPELLIRYENEEAVDDSQLPKDRFSAERLKGVDSTLKIQPAELGDSAVYLCASSLESGWDTQYFGPGTRLTVL.

The chain carries TRBV30 and TRBJ2-1, with 12 bases identical to TRBD2. The CDR3 is 19 residues long. Germline values: CDR1 GTSNPN, CDR2 SVGIG (reference sequence). V dropped 3 bases and J dropped 3; count of bases not matched to a gene: 15. CDR3 sequence (DNA): TGTGCCTGGAGAGCCCTACTAGCGGGAGGAGGTGGGGGCTACAATGAGCAGTTCTTC. Its protein product is CAWRALLAGGGGGYNEQFF.

This chain uses TRBV5-5 with TRBJ2-3, with a weak D call TRBD2 (7 bases). This CDR3 is built from 17 residues. Germline assignment: CDR1 SGHKS and CDR2 YYEKEE (reference sequence). Trimming took off 6 bases at V and 3 bases at J, with 23 bases between the two ends. The CDR3 DNA follows: TGTGCCAGCACCCCTATAGGCGGGAGAGGGGGAACAGATACGCAGTATTTT. It is translated as CASTPIGGRGGTDTQYF.

J is TRBJ2-1 and V is TRBV7-2; D ambiguous. Germline CDR1 and CDR2: SGHTA and FQGNSA. This CDR3 contains 15 residues. V was shortened by 3 bases and J by 0 bases, with 9 bases between the two germline ends. The CDR3 DNA follows: TGTGCCAGCAGCTTGGGCCCGAGCTCCTACAATGAGCAGTTCTTC. This translates into CASSLGPSSYNEQFF. Full variable domain (remainder filled in from reference TRBV7-2 and TRBJ2-1): GAGVSQSPSNKVTEKGKDVELRCDPISGHTALYWYRQSLGQGLEFLIYFQGNSAPDKSGLPSDRFSAERTGGSVSTLTIQRTQQEDSAVYLCASSLGPSSYNEQFFGPGTRLTVL.

The CDR3 DNA follows: TGTGCCAGCAGCTTTCTTCCAGGGGGCGTTGATGGCTACACCTTC. Translating it yields CASSFLPGGVDGYTF. This chain joins TRBV7-9 and TRBJ1-2; TRBD1 agrees at 8 bases. Germline CDR1 reads SEHNR; CDR2 reads FQNEAQ (reference sequence). V shed 3 bases, J shed 6 bases, and the junction held 9 bases outside the gene matches. CDR3 length equals 15 residues.

This chain links TRBV5-5 with TRBJ2-5; 7 nucleotides align to TRBD1. The length of the CDR3 is 17 residues. CDR1 is SGHKS, CDR2 YYEKEE, per germline (reference sequence). V lost 2 bases to trimming and J lost 2 bases; unmatched junction nucleotides: 12. The CDR3 sequence is CASSFLQGLTNQETQYF. DNA for the CDR3: TGTGCCAGCAGCTTCCTACAGGGGCTGACGAATCAAGAGACCCAGTACTTC.

V and J are TRBV10-3 and TRBJ2-7; 8 nucleotides match TRBD1. The J segment lost 3 bases and the V segment lost 5 bases, leaving 9 bases of the junction unmatched. The CDR3 totals 15 residues. The germline V gene encodes CDR1 ENHRY and CDR2 SYGVKD. Written as DNA, the CDR3 is TGTGCCATCAGTAACGGACAGGGTTGGCGCTACGAGCAGTACGTC. Its protein is CAISNGQGWRYEQYV.

The V call is TRBV4-2, the J call TRBJ1-3; 7 bases are a match to TRBD1. The CDR3 sequence is 16 residues long. Unmatched junction bases numbered 7, after V lost 5 bases and J lost 0 bases. CDR1 LGHNA and CDR2 YNFKEQ come from the germline V gene. The CDR3 protein is CASSTETGLSGNTIYF. In nucleotides, the CDR3 is TGTGCCAGCAGCACCGAGACAGGGCTCTCTGGAAACACCATATATTTT.

The V call is TRBV27, the J call TRBJ2-2, with D perhaps TRBD2 (7 bases). CDR1 and CDR2 from the germline V gene are MNHEY and SMNVEV (reference sequence). The CDR3 loop spans 15 amino acids. V lost 2 bases, J lost 4 bases, and 11 bases lay in between. CDR3 sequence: CASSLLGGATGELFF. DNA for the CDR3: TGTGCCAGCAGTTTACTAGGGGGGGCCACCGGGGAGCTGTTTTTT.

The chain has TRBV7-6 and TRBJ2-7; 15 nucleotides agree with TRBD2. Germline V gene lookup returns CDR1 SGHVS and CDR2 FNYEAQ. V dropped 8 bases and J dropped 2; count of bases not matched to a gene: 10. CDR3 size: 17 residues. CDR3 region: CASGAGTSGRTTYEQYF. As DNA, the CDR3 is TGTGCCAGCGGTGCCGGGACTAGCGGGAGGACAACCTACGAGCAGTACTTC.

The chain joins TRBV4-1 to TRBJ2-2; TRBD2 agrees at 12 bases. The CDR3 consists of 16 residues. Germline V lookup: CDR1 MGHRA, CDR2 YSYEKL. The junction had 4 bases not matched to a gene; V was cut back by 4 bases and J by 4 bases. CDR3 sequence: CASSRGLAGSTGELFF. Here the CDR3 DNA reads TGCGCCAGCAGCCGAGGACTAGCGGGGAGCACCGGGGAGCTGTTTTTT.

The V and J genes are TRBV6-4 and TRBJ1-5, with a tentative D call TRBD1 (5 bases). The CDR3 length is 16 residues. Germline-derived CDR1 and CDR2 are MRHNA and SNTAGT. Trimming left V 2 bases short and J 5 bases short, with 16 bases between. The CDR3 spells CASSDETEDPYQPQHF. CDR3 bases: TGTGCCAGCAGTGACGAGACAGAAGACCCCTATCAGCCCCAGCATTTT.

The CDR3, as DNA: TGTGCCAGCCAAAGGGACACCCGAGTTCCCCTCCACTTT. Encoded protein: CASQRDTRVPLHF. V gene TRBV2 combines with J gene TRBJ1-6, with D possibly being TRBD1 (6 bases). The CDR3 is 13 amino acids. With 8 bases removed from V and 13 bases from J, the gap between germline ends came to 18 bases. Germline CDR1 and CDR2: SNHLY and FYNNEI.

The V gene is TRBV21-1, the J gene TRBJ2-2; the table's D call of TRBD2 was not tested on the DNA. TRBV21-1 has pseudogene status. The CDR3 has 19 amino acids. The CDR3 coding sequence is TGTGCCAGCAGCAAAAAACCTCTGTGGTGGAGCCCGAACACCGGGGAGCTGTTTTTT. It encodes CASSKKPLWWSPNTGELFF.

Only a few counts were recorded for this clone. This rearrangement joins TRBV7-9 to TRBJ2-3, with unresolved D. This CDR3 spans 17 amino acids. Per germline, CDR1 SEHNR and CDR2 FQNEAQ (reference sequence). V was pared by 5 bases and J by 5 bases, with 23 bases between. CDR3: CASSPLSTGPKGDTQYF. In nucleotides, the CDR3 is TGTGCCAGCAGCCCACTCTCGACTGGCCCTAAAGGAGATACGCAGTATTTT.

The count of this clone is one. The chain carries TRBV4-1 and TRBJ2-7, with a tentative D call TRBD2 (5 bases). Per germline, CDR1 MGHRA and CDR2 YSYEKL. V was shortened by 2 bases and J by 5 bases, with 10 bases between the two germline ends. The length of the CDR3 is 13 residues. The CDR3 coding sequence is TGCGCCAGCAGCCAAAGACTACTGAACGAGCAGTACTTC. Amino acids: CASSQRLLNEQYF.

The rearrangement joins TRBV5-8 to TRBJ2-6; possible D gene TRBD1, 6 bases. V lost 6 bases and J 1 base, leaving 20 bases between the germline ends. The CDR3 loop spans 18 amino acids. Germline-derived CDR1 and CDR2 are SGHTS and YDEGEE. CDR3 nucleotides: TGTGCCAGCACCCCATCGTACAGGGTTCTTTCTGGGGCCAACGTCCTGACTTTC. It specifies CASTPSYRVLSGANVLTF.

The chain carries TRBV7-9 and TRBJ1-1, with D unresolved. Trimming removed 5 bases from V and 8 bases from J, with 9 bases in between. Germline V gives CDR1 SEHNR, CDR2 FQNEAQ (reference sequence). The CDR3 length is 11 residues. CDR3 DNA: TGTGCCAGCAGCCCCCCAGGAGAAGCTTTCTTT. Its protein is CASSPPGEAFF.

This clone was seen a handful of times. Here the CDR3 DNA reads TGTGCCAGCAGTTCCCTGGAGCTAGGGAGGTACAATGAGCAGTTCTTC. It specifies CASSSLELGRYNEQFF. The chain couples TRBV27 to TRBJ2-1; a weak D match, TRBD2 (6 bases). Germline CDR1 is MNHEY and CDR2 is SMNVEV (reference sequence). Trimming pared 4 bases from V and 4 bases from J, leaving 17 bases between. CDR3 length: 16 amino acids.

The J gene is TRBJ2-5, the V gene TRBV5-1; D gene unclear. The DNA end favors TRBJ2-7, so the J call may be wrong. This CDR3 comprises 13 residues. CDR1 is SGHRS, CDR2 YFSETQ, per germline. The CDR3 sequence is CASSPLGSYEQYF. CDR3 DNA: TGCGCCAGCAGCCCCCTCGGGTCCTACGAGCAGTACTTC.

This clone occurred a few times. The rearrangement uses TRBV7-3 and TRBJ2-1, with 8 bases fitting TRBD2. From germline, CDR1 is SGHTA and CDR2 FQGTGA. CDR3 size: 15 residues. V shed 1 base and J 5 bases; nucleotides not matched to a gene: 4. The DNA of the CDR3 is TGTGCCAGCAGCTTAAGTAGCGGGACTCACAATGAGCAGTTCTTC. Translating it yields CASSLSSGTHNEQFF. Full variable domain (outside the CDR3, taken from reference TRBV7-3 and TRBJ2-1): GAGVSQTPSNKVTEKGKYVELRCDPISGHTALYWYRQSLGQGPEFLIYFQGTGAADDSGLPNDRFFAVRPEGSVSTLKIQRTERGDSAVYLCASSLSSGTHNEQFFGPGTRLTVL.

This clone was found a few times. At one boundary the junction diverges from the germline segment, which might be a read error. The chain combines TRBV6-6 with TRBJ1-3, with 8 bases aligning to TRBD1. Germline assignment: CDR1 MNHNY and CDR2 SVGAGI (reference sequence). This CDR3 contains 12 residues. CDR3 in DNA: TGTGCCAGCAGTTACTCATGGGACAGGAGACATTTT. It is translated as CASSYSWDRRHF.

This chain joins TRBV19 and TRBJ1-5; 9 bases agree with TRBD1. CDR1 LNHDA and CDR2 SQIVND come from the germline V gene (reference sequence). This CDR3 has 16 amino acids. J was trimmed by 6 bases and V by 5 bases; bases with no gene match: 11. In nucleotides, the CDR3 is TGTGCCAGTAGTTATCCGGGACAGGGTTTTCGTCAGCCCCAGCATTTT. This sequence encodes CASSYPGQGFRQPQHF.

The chain is built from TRBV5-6 and TRBJ2-2, with a tentative D call TRBD2 (5 bases). The CDR3 has 16 residues. Germline CDR1 is SGHDT and CDR2 is YYEEEE. Between the trimmed V and J ends, which lost 4 bases and 1 base, there was a span of 14 bases. The CDR3 nucleotides are TGTGCCAGCAGCGCAGCGGTGCACTTGAACACCGGGGAGCTGTTTTTT. This codes for CASSAAVHLNTGELFF.

The rearrangement joins TRBV19 to TRBJ2-5, with 7 nucleotides matching TRBD2. The CDR3 loop spans 14 amino acids. From germline, CDR1 is LNHDA and CDR2 SQIVND (reference sequence). Germline trimming cut 5 bases from V and 1 base from J; bases unmatched to any gene: 4. The CDR3 sequence is CASSGSGTQETQYF. The CDR3 DNA sequence: TGTGCCAGTAGTGGGAGCGGGACCCAAGAGACCCAGTACTTC.

The chain is built from TRBV4-1 and TRBJ2-7, with 10 nucleotides matching TRBD2. The germline V gene has CDR1 MGHRA and CDR2 YSYEKL. Trimming cost V 5 bases and J 6 bases; bases outside gene matches: 13. The CDR3 sequence is 16 residues long. The CDR3 loop is CASSSFASGSSIEQYF. CDR3 nucleotide sequence: TGCGCCAGCAGCTCCTTTGCTAGCGGGAGCTCCATCGAGCAGTACTTC.

As regards this clone: A junction boundary mismatches the germline segment, possibly from a read error. The CDR3 bases are TGTTCCAGCAGCTTAGGGACTGGTTCCAGCTACACCTTC. Translated: CSSSLGTGSSYTF. The chain couples TRBV7-9 to TRBJ1-2, with D perhaps TRBD1 (5 bases). CDR3 length equals 13 residues. Germline-derived CDR1 and CDR2 are SEHNR and FQNEAQ (reference sequence).

This clone was observed a few times. This chain joins TRBV29-1 and TRBJ1-4; D gene unclear. Germline V gene sequence: CDR1 SQVTM, CDR2 ANQGSEA. Between the trimmed V and J ends, which lost 5 bases and 5 bases, there was a span of 12 bases. The CDR3 is 13 residues long. This chain's CDR3 is CSVQKHKNEKLFF. The CDR3 nucleotides are TGCAGCGTTCAGAAACACAAGAATGAAAAACTGTTTTTT.

This chain joins TRBV11-2 and TRBJ2-5; TRBD2 matches 10 bases. CDR3 length: 18 residues. Germline CDR1 reads SGHAT; CDR2 reads FQNNGV. Trimming at V came to 4 bases and at J to 5 bases, leaving 16 bases not matched to a gene. The CDR3 nucleotides read TGTGCCAGCAGCTCCCCTCAAAGCGGGAGGGCCCGGGGCGAGACCCAGTACTTC. Protein sequence: CASSSPQSGRARGETQYF. The full variable domain, in which reference TRBV11-2 and TRBJ2-5 provide the parts outside the CDR3, is EAGVAQSPRYKIIEKRQSVAFWCNPISGHATLYWYQQILGQGPKLLIQFQNNGVVDDSQLPKDRFSAERLKGVDSTLKIQPAKLEDSAVYLCASSSPQSGRARGETQYFGPGTRLLVL.